This T cell receptor (beta chain) was sequenced for a study of blood T cell repertoires in COVID-19. Study-level information: Acute and convalescent COVID-19 samples came from the United States, Italy and Spain. T cells, B-cell-depleted T cells, or PBMCs provided the cDNA or gDNA that served as material.

Authors' data handling: Estimated nucleated cell counts came from reference gene primer amplification. Using immunoSEQ multiplex PCR, the repertoire was profiled, and TCRdb retains in-frame clones only, with some absent. The V and J calls and clone size come from that table; D and trimming were worked out from the DNA. Altogether under 300,000 clones are present, 75% to 90% being singletons, with the ten largest covering 1.5% to 2%. The V gene's germline CDR1 is SEHNR and CDR2 FQNEAQ (reference sequence). The V end lost 5 bases, the J end lost 4 bases, and 19 bases lay between the germline ends. There are 16 residues in the CDR3. The table lists this clone with a count of one.

This TCR derives from a woman between 35 and 50 years old who had recovered from COVID-19. The chain uses TRBV7-9 and TRBJ2-3, with a weak D call TRBD1 (5 bases). Sequenced sample: PBMCs or T cells enriched from blood (not recorded which). CDR3 nucleotides: TGTGCCAGCAGCCCCCAGCAGGGCCAACGATCAGATACGCAGTATTTT. Residues: CASSPQQGQRSDTQYF. The whole variable domain, remainder taken from reference TRBV7-9 and TRBJ2-3, is DTGVSQNPRHKITKRGQNVTFRCDPISEHNRLYWYRQTLGQGPEFLTYFQNEAQLEKSRLLSDRFSAERPKGSFSTLEIQRTEQGDSAMYLCASSPQQGQRSDTQYFGPGTRLTVL.